Shown below are 10 T cell receptor beta chains from a single sample sequenced in a study of CD8+ T cells in alopecia areata listed by TCRdb under 2018. The sample's time point label, in plain terms: baseline before oral tofacitinib. The library relied on the immunoSEQ multiplex PCR assay. RNA was extracted from all samples and reverse transcribed into cDNA, which served as template for TCR sequencing. TCRdb retrieved this table from immuneACCESS and kept in-frame rearrangements only. Not all clones are present; in checked studies, unresolved V genes account for under half, and no reason is known for the remainder. Counted in this sample were 170,000 or so clones; approximately 62% of them appeared once. The ten largest clones add up to about 1.5% of the sample. The sequencing here drew on CD4+ T cells sorted from blood, taken at week 0. The origin of the receptors is a human donor with alopecia areata.

This rearrangement joins TRBV29-1 to TRBJ1-5; D is unresolved. Germline CDR1 SQVTM, CDR2 ANQGSEA. Trimming shortened V by 4 bases and J by 6 bases, and 13 bases separated the two germline ends. There are 13 residues in the CDR3. CDR3 protein: CSVVGEGGQPQHF. The CDR3 DNA follows: TGCAGCGTTGTAGGTGAGGGAGGTCAGCCCCAGCATTTT.

CDR3 DNA: TGTGCCACCAGCAGCCGCGGGACAGGGATAGGGGAGCAGTACTTC. It is translated as CATSSRGTGIGEQYF. The chain recombines TRBV15 with TRBJ2-7; TRBD1 aligns across 9 bases. The CDR3 contains 15 residues. Germline-derived CDR1 and CDR2 are LNHNV and YYDKDF (reference sequence). The V and J ends lost 3 bases and 7 bases, in that order; junction bases with no gene match: 10.

V usage is TRBV5-1 and J usage is TRBJ1-2; 8 nucleotides align to TRBD1. This CDR3 contains 14 residues. In germline, CDR1 is SGHRS, CDR2 YFSETQ. The V gene end was trimmed by 4 bases and the J gene end by 2 bases; junction bases not matched to a gene: 4. CDR3 sequence (DNA): TGCGCCAGCAGCCCGGACAGGGCGAACTATGGCTACACCTTC. The encoded protein is CASSPDRANYGYTF.

The chain recombines TRBV29-1 with TRBJ2-1, with 7 bases that match TRBD1. The CDR3 totals 12 residues. Germline CDR1 is SQVTM and CDR2 is ANQGSEA. V shed 6 bases, J shed 9 bases, and the junction held 8 bases outside the gene matches. The CDR3 is CSVGQARGEQFF. In DNA, the CDR3 is TGCAGCGTCGGACAGGCTAGAGGTGAGCAGTTCTTC.

This clone appeared a few times. The V call is TRBV5-1, the J call TRBJ1-4, with 7 bases that match TRBD1. The CDR3 contains 14 residues. CDR1 is SGHRS, CDR2 YFSETQ, per germline. V lost 4 bases to trimming and J lost 8 bases; unmatched junction nucleotides: 8. The CDR3 sequence: CASSDDRVLEKLFF. The CDR3 nucleotides read TGCGCCAGCAGCGACGACAGGGTCCTCGAAAAACTGTTTTTT.

This chain uses TRBV5-6 with TRBJ2-7; D perhaps matches TRBD2 (5 bases). The germline V gene encodes CDR1 SGHDT and CDR2 YYEEEE. Between the trimmed V and J ends, which lost 5 bases and 7 bases, there was a span of 13 bases. CDR3 length: 12 residues. The CDR3 DNA sequence: TGTGCCAGCAGGAGGGAACTGGGGGAGCAGTACTTC. This translates into CASRRELGEQYF.

The J gene is TRBJ2-1, the V gene TRBV5-1; TRBD2 matches at 11 bases. V gave up 1 base and J gave up 6 bases; unmatched junction bases: 6. The CDR3 consists of 16 residues. The germline V gene has CDR1 SGHRS and CDR2 YFSETQ. The CDR3 sequence is CASSLHTSGGTNEQFF. The CDR3 DNA follows: TGCGCCAGCAGCTTGCACACTAGCGGGGGCACCAATGAGCAGTTCTTC.

V gene TRBV9 combines with J gene TRBJ1-1, with D tentatively TRBD1 (5 bases). The CDR3 is 15 residues long. CDR1 is SGDLS and CDR2 is YYNGEE in the germline V gene. V dropped 0 bases and J dropped 5 bases, with 14 bases sitting between them. The CDR3 coding sequence is TGTGCCAGCAGCGTAGAAGACAGATCAGATACTGAAGCTTTCTTT. Amino acid sequence: CASSVEDRSDTEAFF.

This clone was observed a few times. The chain recombines TRBV5-1 with TRBJ2-2; either TRBD1 or TRBD2 may supply D (5 bases each). This CDR3 is 14 amino acids long. V lost 7 bases and J lost 2, with 12 bases in between. Germline V gene lookup returns CDR1 SGHRS and CDR2 YFSETQ. CDR3 residues: CASRDGRNTGELFF. CDR3 sequence (DNA): TGCGCCAGCCGGGACGGGCGAAACACCGGGGAGCTGTTTTTT.

This clone was detected only once. V is TRBV6-5 and J is TRBJ2-3, with D unresolved. Germline assignment: CDR1 MNHEY and CDR2 SVGAGI. This CDR3 spans 14 amino acids. Trimming took 0 bases from V and 5 from J, leaving 9 bases between them. The CDR3: CASSYSSLGDTQYF. The CDR3 DNA reads as TGTGCCAGCAGTTACTCGAGCCTGGGAGATACGCAGTATTTT.